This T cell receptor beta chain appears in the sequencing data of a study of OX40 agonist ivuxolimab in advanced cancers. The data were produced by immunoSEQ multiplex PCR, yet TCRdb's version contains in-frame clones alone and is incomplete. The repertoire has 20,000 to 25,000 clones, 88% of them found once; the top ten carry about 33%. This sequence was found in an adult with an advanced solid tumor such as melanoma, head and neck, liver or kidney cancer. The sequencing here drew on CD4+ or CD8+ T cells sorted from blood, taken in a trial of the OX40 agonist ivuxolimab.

The CDR3 region has the DNA TGTGCCAGCAGCCTGCGATCGGATACGCAGTATTTT. Amino acids: CASSLRSDTQYF. The gene calls are TRBV5-4 and TRBJ2-3; D remains ambiguous. Germline lookup yields CDR1 SGHNT and CDR2 YYREEE (reference sequence). Trimming cost V 4 bases and J 6 bases, with 9 bases left between them. This CDR3 region has 12 residues.